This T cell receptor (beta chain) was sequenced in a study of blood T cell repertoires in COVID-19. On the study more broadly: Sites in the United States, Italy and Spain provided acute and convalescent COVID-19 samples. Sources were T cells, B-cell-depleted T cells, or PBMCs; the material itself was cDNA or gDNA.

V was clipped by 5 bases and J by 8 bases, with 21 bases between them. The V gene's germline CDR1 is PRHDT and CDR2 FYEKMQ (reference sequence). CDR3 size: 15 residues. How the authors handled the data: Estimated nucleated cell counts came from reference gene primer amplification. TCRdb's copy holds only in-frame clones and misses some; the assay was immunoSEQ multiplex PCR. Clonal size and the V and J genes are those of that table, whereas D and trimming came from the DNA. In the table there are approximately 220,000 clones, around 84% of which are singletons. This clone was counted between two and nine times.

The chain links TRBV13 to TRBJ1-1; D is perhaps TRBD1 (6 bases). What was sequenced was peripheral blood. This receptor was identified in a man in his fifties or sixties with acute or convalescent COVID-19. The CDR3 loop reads CASSPPGQSSGEAFF. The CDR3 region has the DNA TGTGCCAGCAGCCCCCCCGGACAGTCATCGGGCGAAGCTTTCTTT.